A single T cell receptor beta chain is shown here with its context. Its antigen is currently unknown. The CDR3 extends 3 residues past the end of the read, so its final part is completed from the germline J gene. The sample originates from a study of T cells in women clearing cervical HPV infection. Study outcomes and limitations: Each sample's T-cell count was unknown, possibly confounding richness. Controls had more TRBV6-7 (0.16%) than cases (about 0.11%). Cases and controls were distinguished at AUC approximately 0.8 by richness and V genes.

Germline CDR1 SNHLY, CDR2 FYNNEI. The CDR3 is 14 amino acids. The V end lost 8 bases, the J end lost 0 bases, and 11 bases lay between the germline ends. Here immunoSEQ multiplex PCR was the method, and the copy in TCRdb shows in-frame clones only, minus some. This sample's clone table lists about 28,000 clones. Sequences were obtained from blood buffy coat. The sequence was obtained from a woman between 18 and 69 years old with a cervical HPV16 infection that either progressed to CIN3+ or cleared (not recorded which). The rearrangement joins TRBV2 to TRBJ2-1, with D tentatively TRBD2 (7 bases). CDR3 DNA, as far as it was read: TGTGCCAGCGGGGGGGACACCTCCTACAATGAG. Translation: CASGGDTSYNE. The entire CDR3 reads CASGGDTSYNEQFF.